A selection of T cell receptor beta chains follows, all from one sample in a study of neurological immune-mediated disorders. TCRdb redid the calling of the 5' RACE reads with MiXCR, one entry per CDR3 protein. The data contain tens of thousands of distinct CDR3 sequences, roughly 7% of them singletons. Sequencing was carried out using PBMCs. These TCRs come from a woman between 40 and 50 years old in good health. Both conserved end residues are part of each CDR3. Fields, in order: D gene, V gene, clone size, J gene, CDR3 DNA, CDR3 protein. D genes are given only for firm matches. Some rows mark clone size as missing; the rest say once, few, many or name a class of expanded clone.

>.|TRBV5-1|many|TRBJ1-4
TGCGCCAGCAGCTTGGATGGTCGGGGTAATGAAAAACTGTTTTTT
CASSLDGRGNEKLFF
>.|TRBV3-1|many|TRBJ1-2
TGTGCCAGCAGCCATGCAACGAGGGGCTACACCTTC
CASSHATRGYTF
>.|TRBV4-1|many|TRBJ2-1
TGCGCCAGCAGCTTTCGGGGGATCGATGAGCAGTTCTTC
CASSFRGIDEQFF
>.|TRBV7-9|.|TRBJ1-4
TGTGCCAGCAGCCCGGGGGCAGGGGCAAAGGAAAAACTGTTTTTT
CASSPGAGAKEKLFF
>TRBD2|TRBV14|many|TRBJ2-7
TGTGCCAGCAGCGCCTGGACTAGCACGGGCTACGAGCAGTACTTC
CASSAWTSTGYEQYF
>.|TRBV7-6|many|TRBJ2-3
TGTGCCAGCAGCCCCCGGGACCGAAACACAGATACGCAGTATTTT
CASSPRDRNTDTQYF
>TRBD1|TRBV28|many|TRBJ2-7
TGTGCCAGCAACTGGAAGGGGGCCACCGAGCAGTACTTC
CASNWKGATEQYF
>.|TRBV4-1|many|TRBJ2-2
TGCGCCAGCAGCCAAGATAGGGCGAGGGTCGGTCAGGCCGGGGAGCTGTTTTTT
CASSQDRARVGQAGELFF
>.|TRBV15|many|TRBJ2-3
TGTGCCACCAGGATTGGACTTTCCGCAGATACGCAGTATTTT
CATRIGLSADTQYF
>.|TRBV2|many|TRBJ2-5
TGTGCCAGCAGTGAATTAGGGCAGGAATTATGGATGGAGACCCAGTACTTC
CASSELGQELWMETQYF
>.|TRBV7-6|.|TRBJ1-6
TGTGCCAGCAGTCGCGAAGGGGGAAATTCACCCCTCCACTTT
CASSREGGNSPLHF
>.|TRBV7-9|.|TRBJ2-2
TGTGCCAGCAGCTTTTTAAACACCGGGGAGCTGTTTTTT
CASSFLNTGELFF
>.|TRBV10-1|few|TRBJ2-1
TGCGCCAGCAGTGAAAACCCATACAATGAGCAGTTCTTC
CASSENPYNEQFF
>.|TRBV28|many|TRBJ1-2
TGTGCCAGCAGTTTCCCGTCCGGCCCCTCGACATACTATGGCTACACCTTC
CASSFPSGPSTYYGYTF
>.|TRBV28|.|TRBJ2-1
TGTGCCAGCACAGGGGGGAAAGCCTACAATGAGCAGTTCTTC
CASTGGKAYNEQFF
>TRBD1|TRBV9|many|TRBJ1-2
TGTGCCAGCAGCGTAGCCGAATGGACAGGGGACAACTATGGCTACACCTTC
CASSVAEWTGDNYGYTF
>.|TRBV28|many|TRBJ1-3
TGTGCCAGCAGTTTGGGCTCTGGAAACACCATATATTTT
CASSLGSGNTIYF
>.|TRBV27|many|TRBJ1-1
TGTGCCAGCAGTTTACTACAGGGATCGGGCGCTTTCTTT
CASSLLQGSGAFF
>.|TRBV7-3|many|TRBJ2-7
TGTGCCAGCAGCTTAGCCGGAAACTACGAGCAGTACTTC
CASSLAGNYEQYF
>.|TRBV29-1|many|TRBJ2-1
TGCAGCGTTGAGTGGTCAGGGCGACGCTACAATGAGCAGTTCTTC
CSVEWSGRRYNEQFF
>TRBD1|TRBV2|many|TRBJ1-1
TGTGCCAGCAGTCTGAAAAGGGGGCAAGGGACTGAAGCTTTCTTT
CASSLKRGQGTEAFF
>.|TRBV6-2/TRBV6-3|medium-sized|TRBJ1-5
TGTGCCAGCAGTTACGCGGGGGTCGCTCAGCCCCAGCATTTT
CASSYAGVAQPQHF